The TCR beta chain under discussion was sequenced for a study of cytomegalovirus exposure and HLA in healthy donors (dated by TCRdb to about 2017). Describing the broader study: An earlier analysis of roughly 630 of the donors reported more than 250 Gb of sequence data and around 110 million unique TCR beta sequences from 150 million to 200 million T cells. An early release covering around 630 HLA-typed donors comprised about 300 gigabases of sequencing data and 65 million to 100 million unique TCR sequences. Of the approximately 400 genotyped donors, less than 90% were placed in the genetic ancestry cluster associated with self-reported Caucasian donors. The study aimed to test whether signatures of past pathogen exposure could be identified by cataloging public T cell receptors. The T cell repertoires of 700 or so subjects were profiled by immunosequencing and related to cytomegalovirus serostatus. In addition to the first cohort of 500 to 850 subjects, a separate validation cohort of 130 or so different subjects was used. To predict cytomegalovirus infection status, the study combined high-throughput TCR immunosequencing, statistical association of individual TCRs with disease status, and machine learning. A later analysis re-analyzed previously published TCR beta repertoires from 550 to 700 donors and added high-resolution HLA genotyping to study TCR occurrence patterns. The later analysis used no new phenotypic data to find candidate immune exposures, relying instead on TCR beta sequences and their occurrence across donors. In an earlier analysis of 550 to 700 of the donors, high-throughput TCR beta sequencing was used to judge whether each TCR beta V gene segment behaved as functional or pseudogenic. Donor age, sex, ethnicity and CMV serostatus were compiled alongside the repertoire data. Genome-wide SNP genotypes for about three fifths of the roughly 700 donors were used in a later genetic analysis, which treated that subset as a discovery cohort. All discovery cohort repertoires had been generated using a single sequencing platform. HLA typing covered class I and class II loci at four-digit resolution. Typing coverage differed by locus: A, B, C, DRB1 and DQB1 were typed in about 620-640 donors, DQA1 in roughly 510, DPA1 in some 600, and DPB1 in 400 to 480. Roughly five DR-DQ haplotypes were handled as single units for association and clustering because linkage in the cohort was strong. Across about 380 genotyped donors of the cohort, an average of about 240,000 unique TCR beta nucleotide sequences per donor were sequenced, and roughly a sixth of those sequences were non-productive. The research as a whole found: Compared with the approximately 600-donor mean, donors in an Asian-associated ancestry cluster had fewer N-insertions in productive TCRs, according to a later genetic analysis. A later analysis associated some 17,000 TCR beta sequences with specific HLA alleles at a false discovery rate of 0.05. Because HLA typing was unavailable for some donors at each locus, only the typed subset was used in association tests. In vitro tests confirmed that a few of the cytomegalovirus-associated TCR beta chains recognize cytomegalovirus antigens. A cluster of highly shared sequence variants was judged likely to be a technical artifact of the sequencing pipeline. In an earlier analysis of a few hundred of the donors, most TCR beta V segments were observed in productive rearrangements about 87% or about 30% of the time, broadly matching IMGT annotations. The 87-base-pair reads could not distinguish some IMGT-functional V segments, including TRBV6-2 and TRBV6-3, so those segments were excluded. A later analysis found that most CMV-associated TCR beta chains appeared HLA-restricted, with HLA associations seemingly driven largely by CMV exposure. A later analysis reported that several top co-occurrence clusters appeared linked to parvovirus B19, influenza, CMV and Epstein-Barr virus. In both the original and validation cohorts, the classifier was reported to diagnose cytomegalovirus status with high specificity and sensitivity. Immune exposure information for the cohort was limited to CMV serostatus. The study listed approximately 150 TCR beta chains as associated with cytomegalovirus. A further reported finding was that TCR beta sequences accurately predicted the HLA-A and HLA-B alleles for most subjects in the first cohort. Compared with equally common non-associated chains, HLA-associated TCR beta chains in a later analysis were more clonally expanded and had lower generation probabilities. Assigning TCR associations to individual alleles was difficult when HLA alleles, especially DR and DQ, strongly co-occurred. Correlated functional status among segregating V segments might be attributable to linkage disequilibrium, but an unknown experimental factor could not be ruled out. In a later analysis, the rate of TCR association differed among HLA loci, with DRB1 alleles having the most associated TCRs and HLA-C alleles having the fewest. Only TCR beta chains were sequenced in this cohort, and the absence of alpha or paired-chain data limited detectable features. The earlier analysis of nearly 600 of the donors excluded seventeen rarely observed V segments, including chromosome 9 orphons, because counts were too low. An association between a missense DCLRE1C variant and V-gene and J-gene trimming of TCR beta chains was found in a later genetic analysis and replicated in an independent cohort. The authors suggested that the approach could potentially be generalized to other disease states and immunological phenotypes. Roughly uniform sequencing depth across donors was assumed in presence/absence analyses, although this assumption may not hold. Most TCR sequences were observed very rarely across donors, whereas some public TCRs were present in many individuals.

Comments on this clone: Its antigen is still unknown. It has no much larger one-base neighbor in the sample; base qualities were not kept.

Deletion took 2 bases off V and 8 bases off J, with a span of 21 bases between the germline ends. The CDR3 numbers 16 residues from cysteine through phenylalanine. The read is trimmed to its CDR3 DNA, 48 bases read in frame from base 1. Per the germline V gene (reference sequence), LNHDA is the CDR1 and SQIVND is the CDR2. Library generation was performed with the immunoSEQ multiplex PCR assay. For the multiplex PCR, a mixture combining 60 forward primers for TCR Vbeta segments and 13 reverse primers for TCR Jbeta segments was used. The CDR3 region of rearranged TCR beta genes was amplified from genomic DNA by a multiplex PCR assay. Amplified TCR beta libraries were sequenced as 87-base-pair reads on the Illumina HiSeq System. In the source study's methods: A later analysis counted about 82 million unique TCR beta chains across the approximately 700 repertoires, and around 9.9 million of these chains were shared by at least two donors. To remove PCR and sequencing errors, raw reads were error-corrected and collapsed into unique sequences using a nearest-neighbor algorithm that merged closely related sequences. V, D and J gene segments were assigned by aligning CDR3 sequences to IMGT reference sequences. For a sequence to be retained, a match of at least six nucleotides to both a V gene segment and a J gene segment was required. A rearrangement counted as productive if the CDR3 had no stop codons and remained in frame with V and J, and every other rearrangement counted as non-productive. CDR3 was defined according to IMGT convention as the region running from the second conserved V-encoded cysteine to the conserved J-encoded phenylalanine. In an earlier analysis of 500 to 650 of the donors, sequences lacking an unambiguous match to a single V gene segment were excluded. An earlier analysis of some 610 of the donors called V segments functional above 56.7% productive rearrangements and segregating when the between-donor standard deviation exceeded 5%. A statistical classification framework was developed to diagnose cytomegalovirus status using the catalog of TCR beta chain sequences. In a later analysis, TCR nucleotide sequences were compared against IMGT/GENE-DB human TR gene sequences so that V and J genes could be assigned. Using the TCRdist pipeline, a later analysis assigned CDR3 sequences along with most-parsimonious VDJ recombination scenarios. A later analysis defined each TCR beta chain by its CDR3 amino acid sequence plus V-gene family, and excluded reads lacking a unique V-gene family. As a way to deal with suspected cross-contamination and a sequencing artifact, a later analysis dropped approximately 590 nucleotide sequences that were highly shared and had low generation probability. In a later analysis, a clonal expansion index for each public chain was calculated from normalized within-repertoire ranks of inferred template counts. In a later analysis, generation probabilities were computed using a VDJ recombination model fitted to out-of-frame rearrangements, and the results were checked against IGoR. In a later analysis, TCR-TCR, TCR-HLA and TCR-CMV co-occurrence was scored with hypergeometric tests, and a repertoire-size bias correction was applied to TCR pairs. In a later analysis, false discovery rates were estimated by permuting HLA or CMV assignments 20 times. In a later analysis, co-occurring TCRs were grouped with DBSCAN, and TCRdist sequence similarity was added when clustering was performed within HLA-allele-positive subsets. For co-occurrence clustering, repertoires with fewer than 30,000 or more than 120,000 public chains were excluded, along with roughly 5 repertoires with anomalous nucleotide sharing. TCRdb obtained this table from immuneACCESS and retained in-frame rearrangements with V and J assigned. These tables miss some clones; where compared with another copy, unresolved V genes account for less than half of the shortfall, and the remainder is unexplained. V, J and clone size are those of that table, while D and trimming were read from the DNA. The sample includes roughly 160,000 clones, with approximately 83% observed a single time. The ten top clones hold 1% to 1.5% of the sample.

The cohort comprised 710 or so healthy bone marrow donors. At the time of sampling, all cohort members were nominally healthy, though unrecorded immune exposures were likely present. The donor was CMV seronegative and belonged to the group of 350 to 400 seronegative cohort members. Every donor gave a peripheral blood sample, and the peripheral blood mononuclear cells from that sample were used for TCR beta sequencing. The Qiagen DNeasy Blood Extraction Kit was used to extract genomic DNA from the blood cell samples. This clonotype originated in a boy aged 2-15 years in good health and CMV-seronegative. What was sequenced was PBMCs. The chain joins TRBV19 to TRBJ1-1; confidence is insufficient to name the D gene. CDR3 sequence: CASSISLQRAGLEAFF. At the DNA level, the sequence is TGTGCCAGTAGTATATCCCTCCAAAGGGCCGGACTAGAAGCTTTCTTT. Reference TRBV19 and TRBJ1-1 genes cover what lies past the CDR3, so the full variable domain is DGGITQSPKYLFRKEGQNVTLSCEQNLNHDAMYWYRQDPGQGLRLIYYSQIVNDFQKGDIAEGYSVSREKKESFPLTVTSAQKNPTAFYLCASSISLQRAGLEAFFGQGTRLTVV.